Listed here are 25 T cell receptor beta chains from one sample, sequenced in a study of T cell clones after liver transplantation. Method: immunoSEQ multiplex PCR; TCRdb's copy keeps in-frame clones and lacks some. Seen here are some 80,000 clones, around four fifths observed once, and the top ten hold over 2%. The source material was CD4+ T cells from blood, sampled around 50 months after liver transplant. The origin of the receptors is a human patient who received a liver transplant. Some of these T cells may belong to the graft donor.

The chain combines TRBV2 with TRBJ1-5; D unclear. The V gene lost 3 bases and the J gene lost 7 bases, with 10 bases spanning the gap. The CDR3 extends over 13 amino acids. Germline V gene sequence: CDR1 SNHLY, CDR2 FYNNEI. The chain's CDR3 is CASSERARQPQHF. DNA of the CDR3: TGTGCCAGCAGTGAGAGGGCAAGACAGCCCCAGCATTTT.

J is TRBJ2-2 and V is TRBV5-4; 7 bases agree with TRBD2. V gave up 1 base and J gave up 1 base; unmatched junction bases: 4. Germline CDR1 SGHNT, CDR2 YYREEE (reference sequence). There are 16 residues in the CDR3. The CDR3 DNA is TGTGCCAGCAGCTTGCGACTAGCTTGGAACACCGGGGAGCTGTTTTTT. It specifies CASSLRLAWNTGELFF.

The chain recombines TRBV7-9 with TRBJ1-3; D remains unclear. Trimming removed 0 bases from V and 0 bases from J, with 6 bases in between. The length of the CDR3 is 15 residues. CDR1 is SEHNR and CDR2 is FQNEAQ in the germline V gene (reference sequence). CDR3 nucleotide sequence: TGTGCCAGCAGCTTAGCGCAGAGCTCTGGAAACACCATATATTTT. Amino acid sequence: CASSLAQSSGNTIYF.

The J gene is TRBJ1-1, the V gene TRBV19; D is unresolved. Trimming left V 3 bases short and J 0 bases short, with 8 bases between. The germline CDR1 and CDR2 sequences are LNHDA and SQIVND (reference sequence). The length of the CDR3 is 14 residues. CDR3 region: CASSIGRVNTEAFF. In DNA, the CDR3 is TGTGCCAGTAGTATTGGGAGGGTGAACACTGAAGCTTTCTTT.

The CDR3 nucleotides are TGTGCCAGCAGTTGGCTGGCCCGTAGCCACGAGCAGTACTTC. The encoded protein is CASSWLARSHEQYF. This rearrangement joins TRBV27 to TRBJ2-7; no clear D gene. The V gene's germline CDR1 is MNHEY and CDR2 SMNVEV (reference sequence). This CDR3 comprises 14 residues. The V and J ends lost 4 bases and 5 bases respectively, with 15 bases between them.

J is TRBJ1-1 and V is TRBV6-1; possibly TRBD1 for D (5 bases). The CDR3 totals 14 residues. The V end lost 8 bases, the J end lost 8 bases, and 21 bases lay between the germline ends. The germline CDR1 and CDR2 sequences are MNHNS and SASEGT. The CDR3 DNA follows: TGTGCCAGCGCCACGGCAGGGTCCCAAGGGGAAGCTTTCTTT. Protein product: CASATAGSQGEAFF.

The chain has TRBV6-5 and TRBJ1-2; D is uncertain. Germline V gene data show CDR1 as MNHEY and CDR2 as SVGAGI. The CDR3 contains 13 residues. V was cut by 6 bases and J by 8 bases, with 16 bases left in between. This chain's CDR3 is CASSTYWGGGYTF. The CDR3 DNA follows: TGTGCCAGCAGCACCTACTGGGGTGGCGGCTACACCTTC.

V is TRBV7-8 and J is TRBJ2-5; D is possibly TRBD1 (5 bases). The V end was cut by 1 base, the J end by 7 bases, with 13 bases between. Germline V gene sequence: CDR1 SGHVS, CDR2 FQNEAQ. The CDR3 has 14 residues. As DNA, the CDR3 is TGTGCCAGCAGCTTAGTTCCAGGGTCAGGGACCCAGTACTTC. It yields the protein CASSLVPGSGTQYF.

The CDR3 loop is CSVGTSASSYEQYF. Here the CDR3 DNA reads TGCAGCGTCGGGACTAGCGCAAGCTCCTACGAGCAGTACTTC. The rearrangement joins TRBV29-1 to TRBJ2-7; 10 positions match TRBD2. V lost 6 bases, J lost 0 bases, and 5 bases stayed unmatched. The CDR3 runs 14 residues. Germline values: CDR1 SQVTM, CDR2 ANQGSEA.

CDR3 in amino acids: CASSPASGKNEQFF. In DNA form, the CDR3 reads TGTGCCAGCAGTCCCGCTAGCGGGAAGAATGAGCAGTTCTTC. This rearrangement joins TRBV5-5 to TRBJ2-1; 9 bases agree with TRBD2. In germline, CDR1 is SGHKS, CDR2 YYEKEE (reference sequence). The CDR3 totals 14 residues. Trimming took 5 bases from V and 7 from J; bases not matched to a gene: 7.

This chain uses TRBV5-1 with TRBJ2-2; TRBD2 might be the D (6 bases). V dropped 0 bases and J dropped 4 bases, with 13 bases sitting between them. This CDR3 contains 16 residues. Germline values: CDR1 SGHRS, CDR2 YFSETQ. CDR3 residues: CASSLEAGPITGELFF. CDR3 nucleotide sequence: TGCGCCAGCAGCTTGGAGGCGGGGCCTATCACCGGGGAGCTGTTTTTT.

CDR3 sequence: CASTTSLYEQYF. The CDR3 DNA is TGTGCCAGCACGACTTCGCTCTACGAGCAGTACTTC. The rearrangement joins TRBV6-1 to TRBJ2-7; D gene uncertain. The CDR3 is 12 residues long. The germline V gene has CDR1 MNHNS and CDR2 SASEGT. V lost 7 bases and J 3 bases, leaving 10 bases between the germline ends.

V and J are TRBV5-4 and TRBJ2-5; 7 nucleotides align to TRBD1. V gave up 4 bases and J gave up 5 bases; unmatched junction bases: 20. The CDR3 length is 18 residues. The germline V gene has CDR1 SGHNT and CDR2 YYREEE (reference sequence). CDR3: CASSPDPGSTGKGETQYF. For the CDR3, the DNA is TGTGCCAGCAGCCCCGATCCTGGATCGACAGGGAAGGGGGAGACCCAGTACTTC.

The V gene is TRBV19, the J gene TRBJ2-3; no firm D call. V shed 4 bases and J shed 0 bases, with 8 bases lying between them. This CDR3 spans 14 amino acids. The germline V gene encodes CDR1 LNHDA and CDR2 SQIVND (reference sequence). Here the CDR3 DNA reads TGTGCCAGTAGTAATCGGAAGAGCACAGATACGCAGTATTTT. Its protein product is CASSNRKSTDTQYF. Filled out from reference TRBV19 and TRBJ2-3, the complete variable domain reads DGGITQSPKYLFRKEGQNVTLSCEQNLNHDAMYWYRQDPGQGLRLIYYSQIVNDFQKGDIAEGYSVSREKKESFPLTVTSAQKNPTAFYLCASSNRKSTDTQYFGPGTRLTVL.

The chain recombines TRBV9 with TRBJ2-2; D call uncertain. The CDR3 loop spans 14 amino acids. CDR1 and CDR2 from the germline V gene are SGDLS and YYNGEE. The ends were cut back, 1 base at V and 7 bases at J, with 11 bases in the middle. The CDR3 is CASSVTVESGELFF. The DNA of the CDR3 is TGTGCCAGCAGCGTAACCGTGGAGAGCGGGGAGCTGTTTTTT.

This sequence joins TRBV19 and TRBJ2-5; the D is unclear. The CDR3 is 13 residues long. Trimming took 2 bases from V and 2 from J, leaving 6 bases between them. Germline CDR1 reads LNHDA; CDR2 reads SQIVND (reference sequence). The CDR3 loop is CASSINPQETQYF. For the CDR3, the DNA is TGTGCCAGTAGTATAAACCCTCAAGAGACCCAGTACTTC.

This clone has just one count. This chain connects TRBV10-3 to TRBJ2-1; TRBD2 matches at 13 bases. Trimming removed 10 bases from V and 7 bases from J; junction bases left unmatched: 4. CDR3 length: 13 residues. The germline V gene has CDR1 ENHRY and CDR2 SYGVKD. CDR3 sequence: CATWTSGGNEQFF. The CDR3 DNA reads as TGTGCCACCTGGACTAGCGGGGGTAATGAGCAGTTCTTC.

The genes are TRBV6-1 and TRBJ2-2, with 7 bases identical to TRBD2. The germline CDR1 and CDR2 sequences are MNHNS and SASEGT. The CDR3 has 15 amino acids. The trim removed 7 bases at V and 2 bases at J, leaving 7 bases unmatched. CDR3: CASILTSTNTGELFF. The CDR3 DNA reads as TGTGCCAGCATTTTGACTAGCACCAACACCGGGGAGCTGTTTTTT.

This clone appeared a single time. The V and J genes are TRBV10-3 and TRBJ2-2; D is unclear. Germline CDR1 reads ENHRY; CDR2 reads SYGVKD. V lost 6 bases and J lost 11, with 10 bases in between. The CDR3 runs 11 residues. The CDR3 bases are TGTGCCATCAGGACGAATCTCGAGCTGTTTTTT. The encoded protein is CAIRTNLELFF.

This chain connects TRBV7-9 to TRBJ2-5; D unresolved. This CDR3 is 15 amino acids long. Germline V gene data show CDR1 as SEHNR and CDR2 as FQNEAQ (reference sequence). V was clipped by 0 bases and J by 1 base, with 9 bases between them. The CDR3 reads CASSLARYSQETQYF. As DNA, the CDR3 is TGTGCCAGCAGCTTAGCTAGGTACAGCCAAGAGACCCAGTACTTC.

The chain combines TRBV6-7 with TRBJ2-7, with 13 bases identical to TRBD2. TRBV6-7 is flagged as an ORF with uncertain function. V shed 2 bases and J 4 bases; nucleotides not matched to a gene: 2. The CDR3 has 15 residues. DNA for the CDR3: TGTGCCAGCAGTTACAAACTAGCGGGAGGGTACGAGCAGTACTTC. Translated: CASSYKLAGGYEQYF.

V is TRBV15 and J is TRBJ1-2; D call uncertain. V was shortened by 6 bases and J by 1 base, with 15 bases between the two germline ends. The CDR3 is 15 amino acids. The germline gives CDR1 LNHNV, CDR2 YYDKDF (reference sequence). The CDR3 DNA is TGTGCCACCAGTTCAGATCGTCAGAATAACTATGGCTACACCTTC. It yields the protein CATSSDRQNNYGYTF.

J is TRBJ1-1 and V is TRBV12-5, with a weak D call TRBD1 (5 bases). The length of the CDR3 is 14 residues. Trimming shortened V by 4 bases and J by 4 bases, and 13 bases separated the two germline ends. Germline CDR1 reads LGHNT; CDR2 reads FRNRAP. CDR3 sequence: CASGSQGGVTEAFF. The CDR3 region has the DNA TGTGCTAGTGGTTCCCAGGGTGGGGTCACTGAAGCTTTCTTT.

The chain carries TRBV7-9 and TRBJ2-3, with 7 bases fitting TRBD1. V dropped 5 bases and J dropped 0; count of bases not matched to a gene: 14. CDR3 length: 18 residues. Per the germline V gene, CDR1 is SEHNR and CDR2 is FQNEAQ (reference sequence). CDR3 sequence reads: CASSLLPLDRQSTDTQYF. As DNA, the CDR3 is TGTGCCAGCAGCCTTCTACCACTGGACAGGCAGAGCACAGATACGCAGTATTTT.

The chain carries TRBV10-3 and TRBJ2-7, with D perhaps TRBD1 (6 bases). V lost 2 bases, J lost 2 bases, and 13 bases lay in between. Germline CDR1 is ENHRY and CDR2 is SYGVKD. The CDR3 sequence is 15 residues long. CDR3 in amino acids: CAISEQQGEPYEQYF. The CDR3 DNA is TGTGCCATCAGTGAGCAACAGGGTGAACCCTACGAGCAGTACTTC.